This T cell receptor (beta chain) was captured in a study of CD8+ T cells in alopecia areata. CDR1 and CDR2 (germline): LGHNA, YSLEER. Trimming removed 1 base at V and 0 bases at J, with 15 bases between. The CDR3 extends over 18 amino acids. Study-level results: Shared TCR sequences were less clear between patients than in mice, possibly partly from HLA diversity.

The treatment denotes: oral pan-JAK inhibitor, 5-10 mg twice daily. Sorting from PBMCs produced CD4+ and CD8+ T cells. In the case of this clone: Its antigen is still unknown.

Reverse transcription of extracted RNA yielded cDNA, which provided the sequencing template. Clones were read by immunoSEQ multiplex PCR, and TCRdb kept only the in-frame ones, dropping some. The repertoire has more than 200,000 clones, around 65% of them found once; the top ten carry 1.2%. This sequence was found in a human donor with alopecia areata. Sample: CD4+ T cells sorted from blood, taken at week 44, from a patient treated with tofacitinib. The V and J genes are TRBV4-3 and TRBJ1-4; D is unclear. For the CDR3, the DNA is TGCGCCAGCAGCCAAGGAGCAGGCCAGCTAGCAACTAATGAAAAACTGTTTTTT. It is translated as CASSQGAGQLATNEKLFF.